This T cell receptor beta chain was recorded in a study of metastatic and nonmetastatic thyroid tumors. Study context: Both malignant and benign thyroid patients supplied peripheral blood and tumor or nodule tissue samples, across which the repertoires of these patients were then compared. Study-wide results and limits: In both blood and tumor samples, TCR beta diversity was reported significantly higher for malignant than benign nodules.

The length of the CDR3 is 14 residues. Germline V gene sequence: CDR1 LNHDA, CDR2 SQIVND (reference sequence). Trimming removed 10 bases at V and 1 base at J, with 14 bases between. This clone was seen a handful of times. Its specificity is unknown. In the original analysis: In papillary thyroid cancer, a distant-metastasis classifier was built using CDR3 differences across clinicopathological groups. TCRdb re-called the PCR reads through MiXCR. The V and J calls and clone size are TCRdb's, not the authors'. Of approximately 31,000 clones in the sample, about 20% are singletons; the top ten hold roughly a fifth. Treatment of any kind had been given to no patient before thyroid surgery.

The receptor was derived from a female donor with papillary thyroid cancer or a benign thyroid nodule (not recorded which). Some clones in this sample may be carry-over from other donors' samples. This chain links TRBV19 with TRBJ1-5; TRBD1 might be the D (5 bases). The sequencing input was blood. As DNA, the CDR3 is TGTGCCACGGGGGACGGCCGGAGCAATCAGCCCCAGCATTTT. Amino acid sequence: CATGDGRSNQPQHF.